A single sample gave rise to the 11 T cell receptor beta chains below, sequenced in a study of blood T cell repertoires in COVID-19. The protocol was immunoSEQ multiplex PCR, while the TCRdb copy is restricted to in-frame clones and leaves out a portion. The table lists roughly 160,000 clones, approximately 80% of them singletons. Sequencing was carried out using peripheral blood. The source of these receptors is an older woman with acute or convalescent COVID-19.

This clone has only a few counts. Here the CDR3 DNA reads TGTGCCAGTATGAAGAGACAGTCTAATGAAAAACTGTTTTTT. Its translation: CASMKRQSNEKLFF. The rearrangement uses TRBV19 and TRBJ1-4; D perhaps matches TRBD1 (5 bases). Deletions cut 7 bases from V and 3 bases from J, with 12 bases between. CDR3 length equals 14 residues. Germline CDR1 reads LNHDA; CDR2 reads SQIVND (reference sequence). The variable domain in full, with the rest retrieved from reference TRBV19 and TRBJ1-4, is DGGITQSPKYLFRKEGQNVTLSCEQNLNHDAMYWYRQDPGQGLRLIYYSQIVNDFQKGDIAEGYSVSREKKESFPLTVTSAQKNPTAFYLCASMKRQSNEKLFFGSGTQLSVL.

The CDR3 region is CASSLPRGGELFF. The CDR3, as DNA: TGTGCCAGCAGCCTTCCTAGGGGCGGGGAGCTGTTTTTT. V and J are TRBV7-6 and TRBJ2-2, with a possible D match to TRBD1 (5 bases). V lost 5 bases to trimming and J lost 7 bases, with 11 bases between them. From germline, CDR1 is SGHVS and CDR2 FNYEAQ. The CDR3 runs 13 residues.

The V call is TRBV18, the J call TRBJ1-3; D not certain. The CDR3 sequence is 16 residues long. The germline V gene has CDR1 KGHSH and CDR2 LQKENI. Trimming took 2 bases from V and 3 from J, leaving 14 bases between them. CDR3 loop: CASSPGPPVGGNTIYF. As DNA, the CDR3 is TGTGCCAGCTCACCAGGGCCCCCAGTCGGTGGAAACACCATATATTTT.

This chain uses TRBV15 with TRBJ1-3; perhaps TRBD1 as D (5 bases). This CDR3 is built from 16 residues. Germline CDR1 and CDR2: LNHNV and YYDKDF (reference sequence). V was trimmed by 0 bases and J by 2 bases, leaving 11 bases between them. The CDR3 is CATSRDLSGAGNTIYF. DNA of the CDR3: TGTGCCACCAGCAGAGATCTGTCGGGGGCTGGAAACACCATATATTTT. Combining the CDR3 with reference TRBV15 and TRBJ1-3 gives the whole variable domain DAMVIQNPRYQVTQFGKPVTLSCSQTLNHNVMYWYQQKSSQAPKLLFHYYDKDFNNEADTPDNFQSRRPNTSFCFLDIRSPGLGDTAMYLCATSRDLSGAGNTIYFGEGSWLTVV.

This clone appeared once. The gene calls are TRBV3-1 (or the pseudogene TRBV3-2) and TRBJ2-7; 10 nucleotides line up with TRBD2. Germline loops: CDR1 LGHDT, CDR2 YNNKEL (reference sequence). The V gene end was trimmed by 1 base and the J gene end by 6 bases; junction bases not matched to a gene: 9. There are 16 residues in the CDR3. The CDR3 nucleotides are TGTGCCAGCAGCCAAGGTCTAGCGGGGGCCGGGGGCGAGCAGTACTTC. Amino acids: CASSQGLAGAGGEQYF.

V gene TRBV7-8 combines with J gene TRBJ1-3; the D is unclear. The CDR3 length is 14 residues. V was cut by 4 bases and J by 0 bases, with 7 bases left in between. Germline V gives CDR1 SGHVS, CDR2 FQNEAQ. The CDR3 region has the DNA TGTGCCAGCAGCTCCCCAGACTCTGGAAACACCATATATTTT. This codes for CASSSPDSGNTIYF.

The rearrangement uses TRBV27 and TRBJ2-3; D perhaps matches TRBD2 (5 bases). The germline CDR1 and CDR2 sequences are MNHEY and SMNVEV (reference sequence). CDR3 size: 16 residues. V shed 3 bases and J shed 4 bases, with 17 bases lying between them. DNA of the CDR3: TGTGCCAGCAGTTTGCTCGTGGGGAGTGGCCCAGATACGCAGTATTTT. Protein: CASSLLVGSGPDTQYF.

The rearrangement links TRBV7-2 to TRBJ1-2; D possibly corresponds to TRBD1 (5 bases). Germline CDR1 is SGHTA and CDR2 is FQGNSA. The CDR3 runs to 14 residues. Trimming removed 5 bases from V and 5 bases from J, with 15 bases in between. The CDR3 here is CASSTNGGSYGYTF. CDR3 bases: TGTGCCAGCAGCACAAACGGGGGGAGTTATGGCTACACCTTC.

The chain recombines TRBV28 with TRBJ2-1; perhaps TRBD2 as D (6 bases). Trimming took 9 bases from V and 6 from J, leaving 24 bases between them. Germline-derived CDR1 and CDR2 are MDHEN and SYDVKM. The CDR3 covers 16 residues. CDR3 sequence reads: CASIIGSGSLANEQFF. In nucleotides, the CDR3 is TGTGCCAGTATCATCGGTAGCGGTAGTCTCGCCAATGAGCAGTTCTTC.

This chain joins TRBV9 and TRBJ1-5; D call uncertain. The V gene's germline CDR1 is SGDLS and CDR2 YYNGEE. V was trimmed by 4 bases and J by 2 bases, leaving 10 bases between them. CDR3 size: 14 residues. CDR3 sequence: CASSPEVGNQPQHF. Written as DNA, the CDR3 is TGTGCCAGCAGCCCCGAGGTAGGCAATCAGCCCCAGCATTTT.

The V and J genes are TRBV19 and TRBJ1-5; D uncertain. The V end was cut by 3 bases, the J end by 7 bases, with 10 bases between. The germline CDR1 and CDR2 sequences are LNHDA and SQIVND (reference sequence). The CDR3 is 13 residues long. CDR3 region: CASSIYTSQPQHF. The CDR3 region has the DNA TGTGCCAGTAGTATCTATACGTCCCAGCCCCAGCATTTT.